These 19 T cell receptor beta chains came from one sample sequenced in a study of post-analysis software for immune sequencing data. The antigens for these receptors are not known. Study-wide results and limits: Higher frequency in patients than in controls was seen for roughly 5 TRBV segments, with TRBV5-6, TRBV5-1 and TRBV20-1 among them.

The TCR beta cDNA libraries carried unique molecular identifiers. From the PCR reads, TCRdb called clonotypes with MiXCR, one entry per CDR3 protein. The sample shows under 200,000 distinct CDR3 sequences, around 29% of them seen only once. Sequencing input: blood. These TCRs come from a girl under 18 with multiple sclerosis.

Comments on this clonotype: With a much larger clone just one base away, this may be a read error. This chain links TRBV11-2 with TRBJ1-2; a weak D match, TRBD1 (5 bases). The germline V gene has CDR1 SGHAT and CDR2 FQNNGV. CDR3 length: 13 amino acids. V shed 8 bases and J shed 2 bases, with 12 bases lying between them. DNA for the CDR3: TGTGCCAGCCGGGGGAAAATCAACTATGGCTACACCTTC. Its translation: CASRGKINYGYTF.

This clonotype is a singleton in its sample. The chain combines TRBV5-1 with TRBJ1-1; D is unresolved. Germline V gene data show CDR1 as SGHRS and CDR2 as YFSETQ. The length of the CDR3 is 13 residues. V was cut by 2 bases and J by 1 base, with 6 bases left in between. The CDR3 coding sequence is TGCGCCAGCAGCTTTGAGGCGAACACTGAAGCTTTCTTT. Protein sequence: CASSFEANTEAFF.

This clonotype was detected a few times. A read error is possible here, since a much larger clone lies one base away. The genes are TRBV12-3 or TRBV12-4 and TRBJ2-7, with no clear D. CDR3 size: 12 residues. The CDR3 loop reads CVSSYPRAEQYF. CDR3 sequence (DNA): TGTGTCAGCAGCTACCCTAGGGCCGAGCAGTACTTC.

This clonotype was seen many times. The chain couples TRBV29-1 to TRBJ1-5; D may be TRBD1 (5 bases). Trimming left V 5 bases short and J 3 bases short, with 11 bases between. There are 13 residues in the CDR3. Germline V gene lookup returns CDR1 SQVTM and CDR2 ANQGSEA. CDR3 in amino acids: CSVSGEVNQPQHF. CDR3 bases: TGCAGCGTTTCGGGGGAGGTCAATCAGCCCCAGCATTTT.

This clonotype was counted only a few times. The chain is built from TRBV7-6 and TRBJ2-1; 14 nucleotides match TRBD2. V shed 5 bases and J 3 bases; nucleotides not matched to a gene: 6. This CDR3 is built from 17 residues. Looked up from germline, CDR1 is SGHVS and CDR2 is FNYEAQ. The CDR3 loop is CASSARLAGGNYNEQFF. In nucleotides, the CDR3 is TGTGCCAGCAGCGCCAGACTAGCGGGAGGGAACTACAATGAGCAGTTCTTC.

Only a few counts were recorded for this clonotype. The chain recombines TRBV7-6 with TRBJ2-7, with 11 bases identical to TRBD1. The V gene end was trimmed by 5 bases and the J gene end by 6 bases; junction bases not matched to a gene: 6. The CDR3 has 14 amino acids. Germline values: CDR1 SGHVS, CDR2 FNYEAQ. CDR3 sequence reads: CASSLTGTGGEQYF. The CDR3 DNA reads as TGTGCCAGCAGCCTCACCGGGACAGGGGGCGAGCAGTACTTC.

In this sample, this clonotype turned up a few times. This chain uses TRBV6-2 or TRBV6-3 with TRBJ2-7; 10 nucleotides agree with TRBD2. Trimming cost V 6 bases and J 2 bases; bases outside gene matches: 4. This CDR3 is 14 amino acids long. CDR1 is MNHEY, CDR2 SVGEGT, per germline. The chain's CDR3 is CASSRTSGPYEQYF. CDR3 DNA: TGTGCCAGCAGCCGGACTAGCGGCCCCTACGAGCAGTACTTC.

The chain links TRBV6-6 to TRBJ2-1; TRBD1 matches at 8 bases. The germline gives CDR1 MNHNY, CDR2 SVGAGI (reference sequence). After removal of 2 bases from V and 8 bases from J, the junction contained 5 bases not matched to a gene. The CDR3 extends over 14 amino acids. The CDR3 spells CASSYGQGFDEQFF. The DNA of the CDR3 is TGTGCCAGCAGTTACGGACAGGGATTTGATGAGCAGTTCTTC.

The chain carries TRBV7-2 and TRBJ2-7; D perhaps matches TRBD1 (6 bases). The CDR3 extends over 16 amino acids. V lost 1 base and J lost 0, with 13 bases in between. CDR1 SGHTA and CDR2 FQGNSA come from the germline V gene. The CDR3 coding sequence is TGTGCCAGCAGCTTAGGGACAGCCGATATCTCCTACGAGCAGTACTTC. Residues: CASSLGTADISYEQYF.

This clonotype showed up just a few times. The chain joins TRBV5-1 to TRBJ1-1, with D possibly being TRBD1 (6 bases). V was shortened by 2 bases and J by 6 bases, with 14 bases between the two germline ends. CDR1 is SGHRS, CDR2 YFSETQ, per germline. The CDR3 runs 14 residues. The CDR3 here is CASSFRGLNAEAFF. CDR3 nucleotide sequence: TGCGCCAGCAGCTTCAGGGGTTTAAATGCTGAAGCTTTCTTT.

Worth noting for this clonotype: A much larger clone is a single base away; this may be a read error. V gene TRBV5-1 combines with J gene TRBJ2-7; 8 positions agree with TRBD1. There are 13 residues in the CDR3. Germline loops: CDR1 SGHRS, CDR2 YFSETQ. With V trimmed by 7 bases and J by 5 bases, 8 bases remained unmatched. The DNA of the CDR3 is TGCGCCAGCGGCTGGCCAGGGGGCAACGAGCAGTACTTC. The encoded protein is CASGWPGGNEQYF.

Ten or more counts support this clonotype. This chain joins TRBV3-1 and TRBJ2-7, with 8 bases identical to TRBD2. There are 14 residues in the CDR3. The germline CDR1 and CDR2 sequences are LGHDT and YNNKEL (reference sequence). The V gene end was trimmed by 8 bases and the J gene end by 6 bases; junction bases not matched to a gene: 12. For the CDR3, the DNA is TGTGCCAGCGGGCCCAGCGGGAGAGAGATCGAGCAGTACTTC. This codes for CASGPSGREIEQYF.

This clonotype was found a few times. The chain joins TRBV14 to TRBJ1-1; D gene uncertain. The V gene's germline CDR1 is SGHDN and CDR2 FVKESK. There are 11 residues in the CDR3. With 1 base removed from V and 6 bases from J, the gap between germline ends came to 3 bases. CDR3: CASSQVPEAFF. The CDR3, as DNA: TGTGCCAGCAGCCAAGTCCCTGAAGCTTTCTTT.

As regards this clonotype: A much larger clone is a single base away; this may be a read error. The chain combines TRBV12-3 or TRBV12-4 with TRBJ1-2, with TRBD1 matching 11 bases. This CDR3 region has 15 residues. With 7 bases clipped from V and 10 bases from J, the junction kept 14 bases outside the gene matches. The CDR3 DNA reads as TGTGCCAGCACCCGACGGACAGGGGGCGAAAACGACTACACCTTC. Protein: CASTRRTGGENDYTF.

As to this clonotype: A junction end diverges from the germline sequence, so it may reflect a read error. The rearrangement links TRBV20-1 to TRBJ2-1; TRBD1 aligns across 10 bases. This CDR3 has 14 amino acids. CDR1 is DFQATT and CDR2 is SNEGSKA in the germline V gene (reference sequence). The CDR3 is CSAPRDRGPNEQFF. In DNA form, the CDR3 reads TGTAGTGCTCCCCGGGACAGGGGTCCCAATGAGCAGTTCTTC.

This clonotype has a count of ten or more. The chain combines TRBV27 with TRBJ2-1; D is undetermined. This CDR3 comprises 14 residues. From germline, CDR1 is MNHEY and CDR2 SMNVEV (reference sequence). V shed 7 bases and J shed 6 bases, with 16 bases lying between them. The CDR3 nucleotides read TGTGCCAGCACCGGTTGGAAAAGAACCAATGAGCAGTTCTTC. Encoded protein: CASTGWKRTNEQFF.

This clonotype was observed a handful of times. The gene calls are TRBV2 and TRBJ2-1; TRBD1 aligns across 9 bases. The CDR3 has 15 residues. Germline CDR1 is SNHLY and CDR2 is FYNNEI. V lost 6 bases and J lost 4; bases outside the gene matches: 7. The CDR3 nucleotides read TGTGCCAGCAGGGCCACAGGGGGCCGGTACAATGAGCAGTTCTTC. Its translation: CASRATGGRYNEQFF.

V usage is TRBV6-6 and J usage is TRBJ1-1; possible D gene TRBD1, 5 bases. Per the germline V gene, CDR1 is MNHNY and CDR2 is SVGAGI (reference sequence). The CDR3 extends over 14 amino acids. V gave up 5 bases and J gave up 4 bases, with 14 bases separating them. CDR3: CASSQGGGGTEAFF. CDR3 bases: TGTGCCAGCAGTCAGGGTGGGGGGGGCACTGAAGCTTTCTTT.

V gene TRBV5-4 combines with J gene TRBJ2-7; 7 bases match TRBD1. The germline CDR1 and CDR2 sequences are SGHNT and YYREEE (reference sequence). There are 15 residues in the CDR3. V gave up 5 bases and J gave up 2 bases; unmatched junction bases: 10. The chain's CDR3 is CASRPGTDPTYEQYF. CDR3 DNA sequence: TGTGCCAGCAGACCCGGGACAGACCCTACCTACGAGCAGTACTTC. Together with reference TRBV5-4 and TRBJ2-7, the CDR3 gives the full variable domain: ETGVTQSPTHLIKTRGQQVTLRCSSQSGHNTVSWYQQALGQGPQFIFQYYREEENGRGNFPPRFSGLQFPNYSSELNVNALELDDSALYLCASRPGTDPTYEQYFGPGTRLTVT.